These 18 T cell receptor beta chains were sequenced from one sample in a study of human T cells and chemical hapten exposure. Noted time point: patch test 1, 2 weeks after DPC sensitization. This sample's treatment: therapeutic diphenylcyclopropenone sensitization with weekly scalp DPC. TCRdb fed the RACE reads into MiXCR, producing one record per CDR3 protein. Of more than 90,000 distinct CDR3 sequences listed, over 9.5% are singletons. This sample comprised whole blood, obtained in connection with sensitization to the hapten diphenylcyclopropenone (DPC). The source of these receptors is a man between 40 and 49 years old with alopecia areata. Some clones in this sample may be carry-over from other donors' samples.

The chain employs TRBV20-1 and TRBJ2-3; maybe TRBD2 (5 bases). The CDR3 extends over 11 amino acids. Per the germline V gene, CDR1 is DFQATT and CDR2 is SNEGSKA (reference sequence). V was shortened by 2 bases and J by 6 bases, with 6 bases between the two germline ends. The CDR3 sequence: CSARSGDTQYF. The DNA for the CDR3 is TGCAGTGCTAGATCGGGGGATACGCAGTATTTT.

The V and J genes are TRBV28 and TRBJ2-3; 11 positions agree with TRBD2. This CDR3 is built from 14 residues. The germline gives CDR1 MDHEN, CDR2 SYDVKM. Unmatched junction bases numbered 7, after V lost 6 bases and J lost 8 bases. The CDR3 sequence: CASRPGLAVTTQYF. In DNA form, the CDR3 reads TGTGCCAGCAGGCCGGGACTAGCGGTTACTACGCAGTATTTT.

DNA for the CDR3: TGTGCCAGCAACGGTTGGCTAGCGGGAGTTATAGCCAAAAACATTCAGTACTTC. Its protein is CASNGWLAGVIAKNIQYF. The J gene is TRBJ2-4, the V gene TRBV28; TRBD2 aligns across 10 bases. CDR1 is MDHEN, CDR2 SYDVKM, per germline. V shed 7 bases and J 0 bases; nucleotides not matched to a gene: 12. This CDR3 has 18 residues.

The rearrangement uses TRBV10-3 and TRBJ2-3; TRBD2 is a possible D gene (6 bases). Germline V CDR1 and CDR2: ENHRY, SYGVKD. The V end was cut by 3 bases, the J end by 2 bases, with 18 bases between. CDR3 length: 17 residues. The CDR3, as DNA: TGTGCCATCAGTGATGTATCAGCGGGTACAAACACAGATACGCAGTATTTT. This gives the protein CAISDVSAGTNTDTQYF.

The table lists this clonotype with a few counts. V gene TRBV28 combines with J gene TRBJ2-6, with 7 bases aligning to TRBD1. This CDR3 is 16 amino acids long. Per the germline V gene, CDR1 is MDHEN and CDR2 is SYDVKM. V shed 3 bases, J shed 1 base, and the junction held 3 bases outside the gene matches. The CDR3 DNA reads as TGTGCCAGCAGTTTTGGGGGACAGTCTGGGGCCAACGTCCTGACTTTC. Translated: CASSFGGQSGANVLTF.

This clonotype was seen only a few times. J is TRBJ2-4 and V is TRBV7-6; 10 positions match TRBD2. Germline V lookup: CDR1 SGHVS, CDR2 FNYEAQ. Trimming took 11 bases from V and 8 from J; bases not matched to a gene: 12. CDR3 length: 14 amino acids. The CDR3 bases are TGTGCCTCAGCGGGGGGGAGGGCCCCATACATTCAGTACTTC. It translates to CASAGGRAPYIQYF.

This clonotype was seen many times. The rearrangement uses TRBV7-2 and TRBJ1-6; D perhaps matches TRBD1 (5 bases). Per the germline V gene, CDR1 is SGHTA and CDR2 is FQGNSA. This CDR3 contains 17 residues. The ends were cut back, 1 base at V and 9 bases at J, with 19 bases in the middle. CDR3 sequence: CASSLGAGRLNRSPLHF. For the CDR3, the DNA is TGTGCCAGCAGCTTAGGTGCAGGGAGGCTAAATCGTTCACCCCTCCACTTT.

This clonotype was seen repeatedly, ten times or more. The chain has TRBV20-1 and TRBJ2-5; 7 bases map to TRBD2. V trimming: 4 bases; J trimming: 1 base; junction bases outside the gene matches: 21. CDR1 is DFQATT, CDR2 SNEGSKA, per germline (reference sequence). CDR3 length: 19 residues. The CDR3 loop reads CSAIRATQRDWGGQETQYF. CDR3 DNA sequence: TGCAGTGCTATCCGGGCAACCCAGCGGGATTGGGGGGGCCAAGAGACCCAGTACTTC.

This clonotype has more than one count but fewer than ten. The chain recombines TRBV4-3 with TRBJ2-7; D is unclear. The CDR3 covers 14 residues. V was trimmed by 1 base and J by 3 bases, leaving 10 bases between them. Germline V gene sequence: CDR1 LGHNA, CDR2 YSLEER. The CDR3 DNA reads TGCGCCAGCAGCCAAGGGGCCCAGTACTACGAGCAGTACTTC. As protein: CASSQGAQYYEQYF.

This clonotype was seen many times. The rearrangement joins TRBV5-5 to TRBJ1-2; D is uncertain. Trimming took 4 bases from V and 2 from J, leaving 15 bases between them. The CDR3 has 15 amino acids. Germline assignment: CDR1 SGHKS and CDR2 YYEKEE (reference sequence). CDR3 in amino acids: CASSTRLTENYGYTF. The CDR3 nucleotides read TGTGCCAGCAGCACTCGGCTGACGGAGAACTATGGCTACACCTTC.

The sample holds a few counts of this clonotype. This rearrangement joins TRBV5-1 to TRBJ1-1, with a possible D match to TRBD1 (6 bases). Germline V lookup: CDR1 SGHRS, CDR2 YFSETQ. Trimming took off 6 bases at V and 0 bases at J, with 15 bases between the two ends. The CDR3 is 15 amino acids. The CDR3 loop is CASNRNRDMNTEAFF. The CDR3 region has the DNA TGCGCCAGCAACCGAAACAGGGATATGAACACTGAAGCTTTCTTT.

This clonotype was seen a handful of times. The V call is TRBV28, the J call TRBJ2-7, with 9 positions matching TRBD2. The germline V gene encodes CDR1 MDHEN and CDR2 SYDVKM. Germline trimming cut 6 bases from V and 3 bases from J; bases unmatched to any gene: 6. The CDR3 is made up of 14 amino acids. The CDR3 DNA reads TGTGCCAGCAGCCGCGGGGGGGGGGTCTACGAGCAGTACTTC. It is translated as CASSRGGGVYEQYF. The whole variable domain, filled in from reference TRBV28 and TRBJ2-7, reads DVKVTQSSRYLVKRTGEKVFLECVQDMDHENMFWYRQDPGLGLRLIYFSYDVKMKEKGDIPEGYSVSREKKERFSLILESASTNQTSMYLCASSRGGGVYEQYFGPGTRLTVT.

This clonotype was seen more than once but under ten times. The chain has TRBV20-1 and TRBJ2-5, with TRBD2 matching 11 bases. J lost 5 bases, V lost 5 bases, and 16 bases had no gene match. The V gene's germline CDR1 is DFQATT and CDR2 SNEGSKA (reference sequence). The CDR3 is 17 residues long. CDR3 sequence (DNA): TGCAGTGCTCCTAACGGACCGGCTAGCGGGAGGATGGAGACCCAGTACTTC. This codes for CSAPNGPASGRMETQYF.

This clonotype occurred a few times. CDR3 residues: CSVAAGRTEAFF. The DNA for the CDR3 is TGCAGCGTTGCAGCGGGACGCACTGAAGCTTTCTTT. The chain joins TRBV29-1 to TRBJ1-1, with D perhaps matching TRBD1 (5 bases). Deletions cut 4 bases from V and 4 bases from J, with 10 bases between. From germline, CDR1 is SQVTM and CDR2 ANQGSEA. This CDR3 has 12 residues.

This clonotype was picked up many times. DNA of the CDR3: TGTGCCAGCAGTTTCCGTGGGAAAAGCACAGATACGCAGTATTTT. This gives the protein CASSFRGKSTDTQYF. The V call is TRBV6-5, the J call TRBJ2-3; D remains ambiguous. The CDR3 covers 15 residues. CDR1 and CDR2 (germline): MNHEY, SVGAGI. V shed 4 bases and J shed 0 bases, with 11 bases lying between them.

V usage is TRBV6-6 and J usage is TRBJ2-3; TRBD2 matches at 10 bases. Trimming removed 5 bases from V and 0 bases from J; junction bases left unmatched: 5. CDR1 MNHNY and CDR2 SVGAGI come from the germline V gene (reference sequence). This CDR3 has 16 amino acids. For the CDR3, the DNA is TGTGCCAGCAGTAACATACTAGCGGGAAGCACAGATACGCAGTATTTT. Its translation is CASSNILAGSTDTQYF.

The chain couples TRBV6-2 or TRBV6-3 to TRBJ2-7; maybe TRBD2 (7 bases). This CDR3 has 14 amino acids. V lost 4 bases and J lost 4, with 14 bases in between. Per the germline V gene, CDR1 is MNHEY and CDR2 is SVGEGT. CDR3 protein: CASSSPGGAYEQYV. For the CDR3, the DNA is TGTGCCAGCAGTTCGCCTGGGGGGGCGTACGAGCAGTACGTC.

In this sample, this clonotype turned up a few times. V and J are TRBV7-3 and TRBJ2-2; 7 bases fit TRBD2. Germline loops: CDR1 SGHTA, CDR2 FQGTGA. This CDR3 contains 19 residues. V was pared by 1 base and J by 2 bases, with 13 bases of the junction left unmatched. The CDR3 here is CASSLSSPGLGTNTGELFF. CDR3 sequence (DNA): TGTGCCAGCAGCTTAAGCTCTCCCGGACTAGGGACCAACACCGGGGAGCTGTTTTTT.